The 16 T cell receptor beta chains given below trace back to one sample, sequenced in a study of blood T cell repertoires in COVID-19 (dated by TCRdb to between 2020 and 2021). The library relied on the immunoSEQ multiplex PCR assay. TCRdb re-hosts the immuneACCESS table, in-frame sequences only. Its copies lack some clones; in the studies checked, an unresolved V gene accounts for under half of them, and the cause for the rest is not known. The sample table contains 180,000 or so clones; only one count was recorded for 70% to 85% of them. Clones ranked in the top ten supply approximately 16% of the sample. The specimen sequenced was PBMCs or T cells enriched from blood (not recorded which). The receptors stem from a man between 50 and 59 years old who had recovered from COVID-19.

The sample holds a few counts of this clone. This chain joins TRBV5-4 and TRBJ2-7; 10 nucleotides line up with TRBD2. The J segment lost 7 bases and the V segment lost 0 bases, leaving 1 base of the junction unmatched. Germline-derived CDR1 and CDR2 are SGHNT and YYREEE (reference sequence). The CDR3 has 13 amino acids. Written as DNA, the CDR3 is TGTGCCAGCAGCTTGGCACTAGCGGGGGAGCAGTACTTC. Translating gives CASSLALAGEQYF.

The chain is built from TRBV7-8 and TRBJ1-6, with unresolved D. Germline CDR1 and CDR2: SGHVS and FQNEAQ. The V end was cut by 3 bases, the J end by 0 bases, with 12 bases between. CDR3 length equals 17 residues. The CDR3 DNA reads as TGTGCCAGCAGCTTGGGTAGCCTTAGCTCCTATAATTCACCCCTCCACTTT. Translated: CASSLGSLSSYNSPLHF.

This clone appeared a few times. This rearrangement joins TRBV5-5 to TRBJ2-2; 7 bases line up with TRBD1. V shed 5 bases and J 5 bases; nucleotides not matched to a gene: 12. The CDR3 extends over 16 amino acids. The germline gives CDR1 SGHKS, CDR2 YYEKEE (reference sequence). CDR3: CASRSRQGLGTGELFF. CDR3 DNA sequence: TGTGCCAGCAGAAGTCGACAGGGCCTAGGAACCGGGGAGCTGTTTTTT. Drawing the rest from reference TRBV5-5 and TRBJ2-2, the complete variable domain is DAGVTQSPTHLIKTRGQQVTLRCSPISGHKSVSWYQQVLGQGPQFIFQYYEKEERGRGNFPDRFSARQFPNYSSELNVNALLLGDSALYLCASRSRQGLGTGELFFGEGSRLTVL.

This clone has just one count. This chain joins TRBV3-1 (or the pseudogene TRBV3-2) and TRBJ2-1; the match to TRBD1 covers 7 bases. CDR1 LGHDT and CDR2 YNNKEL come from the germline V gene (reference sequence). CDR3 size: 17 residues. V gave up 0 bases and J gave up 4 bases; unmatched junction bases: 9. The CDR3 here is CASSQDFSGGIYNEQFF. In nucleotides, the CDR3 is TGTGCCAGCAGCCAAGATTTTTCAGGGGGAATATACAATGAGCAGTTCTTC.

This clone appeared a few times. The chain is built from TRBV4-2 and TRBJ1-2; the match to TRBD1 covers 8 bases. V dropped 0 bases and J dropped 8; count of bases not matched to a gene: 5. Germline V gene lookup returns CDR1 LGHNA and CDR2 YNFKEQ. The CDR3 sequence is 14 residues long. CDR3 DNA: TGTGCCAGCAGCCAAGACCGGACAGGGATGGGCTACACCTTC. Its translation: CASSQDRTGMGYTF.

The chain is built from TRBV11-2 and TRBJ1-2; 7 bases fit TRBD1. Germline CDR1 reads SGHAT; CDR2 reads FQNNGV. J gave up 8 bases and V 5 bases, and 17 bases lay outside the gene matches. The CDR3 is made up of 16 amino acids. The CDR3 DNA follows: TGTGCCAGCAGCCAATCTGGGACAGCTCTGATAGGAGGCTACACCTTC. Translating gives CASSQSGTALIGGYTF. The whole variable domain, remainder taken from reference TRBV11-2 and TRBJ1-2, is EAGVAQSPRYKIIEKRQSVAFWCNPISGHATLYWYQQILGQGPKLLIQFQNNGVVDDSQLPKDRFSAERLKGVDSTLKIQPAKLEDSAVYLCASSQSGTALIGGYTFGSGTRLTVV.

The chain carries TRBV4-1 and TRBJ2-5; 7 positions match TRBD2. The length of the CDR3 is 14 residues. J lost 4 bases, V lost 0 bases, and 2 bases had no gene match. The germline gives CDR1 MGHRA, CDR2 YSYEKL. The CDR3 DNA reads TGCGCCAGCAGCCAAGATACTAGCGCAGAGACCCAGTACTTC. Residues: CASSQDTSAETQYF.

The chain couples TRBV29-1 to TRBJ2-2, with D tentatively TRBD1 (5 bases). The CDR3 is 13 amino acids. The ends were cut back, 6 bases at V and 2 bases at J, with 10 bases in the middle. Germline V gives CDR1 SQVTM, CDR2 ANQGSEA. The CDR3 bases are TGCAGCGTCGGACAACTTAACACCGGGGAGCTGTTTTTT. Amino acid sequence: CSVGQLNTGELFF.

The J gene is TRBJ1-1, the V gene TRBV3-1 (or the pseudogene TRBV3-2); no firm D call. This CDR3 is 14 amino acids long. V was cut by 1 base and J by 4 bases, with 10 bases left in between. The germline V gene has CDR1 LGHDT and CDR2 YNNKEL (reference sequence). The CDR3 spells CASSQVEGGTEAFF. In DNA form, the CDR3 reads TGTGCCAGCAGCCAAGTAGAAGGAGGCACTGAAGCTTTCTTT.

The V and J genes are TRBV12-3 or TRBV12-4 and TRBJ1-6; D uncertain. The ends were cut back, 5 bases at V and 12 bases at J, with 11 bases in the middle. The CDR3 totals 12 residues. The CDR3 DNA reads TGTGCCAGCAGTCGACTACAGAGACCCCTCCACTTT. Amino acid sequence: CASSRLQRPLHF.

This clone was seen more than once but under ten times. The V call is TRBV24-1, the J call TRBJ2-7; 9 bases are a match to TRBD1. CDR3 size: 15 residues. Germline V gene lookup returns CDR1 KGHDR and CDR2 SFDVKD. J gave up 4 bases and V 4 bases, and 7 bases lay outside the gene matches. The CDR3 DNA reads as TGTGCCACCAGTGACACCGGGACAGGGTATTACGAGCAGTACTTC. This encodes CATSDTGTGYYEQYF.

CDR3 residues: CASSPGGRETQYF. CDR3 nucleotides: TGTGCCAGCAGTCCGGGGGGGAGAGAGACCCAGTACTTC. The chain uses TRBV28 and TRBJ2-5; 8 bases line up with TRBD2. The CDR3 covers 13 residues. From germline, CDR1 is MDHEN and CDR2 SYDVKM. Losses at the gene ends were 5 bases for V and 4 bases for J; bases not matched to a gene: 3.

The chain couples TRBV4-1 to TRBJ2-1, with D possibly TRBD2 on 6 matching bases. Germline lookup yields CDR1 MGHRA and CDR2 YSYEKL. The CDR3 totals 16 residues. V lost 0 bases, J lost 0 bases, and 9 bases lay in between. The CDR3 bases are TGCGCCAGCAGCCAAGATCGGGGGTACTCCTACAATGAGCAGTTCTTC. Protein: CASSQDRGYSYNEQFF.

The chain has TRBV7-9 and TRBJ2-3, with 9 bases that match TRBD1. The CDR3 covers 14 residues. Looked up from germline, CDR1 is SEHNR and CDR2 is FQNEAQ (reference sequence). Trimming at V came to 6 bases and at J to 3 bases, leaving 4 bases not matched to a gene. The DNA of the CDR3 is TGTGCCAGCAGTCCCGGGACAGGGACAGATACGCAGTATTTT. Encoded protein: CASSPGTGTDTQYF.

The chain recombines TRBV15 with TRBJ2-1; tentatively, D is TRBD1 (5 bases). V lost 4 bases and J lost 6, with 16 bases in between. CDR3 length equals 15 residues. In germline, CDR1 is LNHNV, CDR2 YYDKDF (reference sequence). CDR3 bases: TGTGCCACCAGCAAAAGTCAGGGTACAGGCAATGAGCAGTTCTTC. Its protein is CATSKSQGTGNEQFF.

This clone was seen just once. This chain uses TRBV7-6 with TRBJ2-2; 9 bases fit TRBD1. This CDR3 contains 18 residues. The junction had 16 bases not matched to a gene; V was cut back by 5 bases and J by 6 bases. The germline V gene encodes CDR1 SGHVS and CDR2 FNYEAQ. The CDR3: CASSGWRNGQGSAGELFF. CDR3 bases: TGTGCCAGCAGCGGGTGGAGGAATGGACAGGGGTCGGCCGGGGAGCTGTTTTTT.